This T cell receptor beta chain was sequenced in a study of response to subunit inactivated influenza vaccine (dated by TCRdb to the late 2010s). Broadly, across the study: The study used deep quantitative T cell receptor repertoire profiling to track responses to a trivalent subunit inactivated influenza vaccine. Broader findings and caveats from the paper: It was suggested by the authors that each seasonal influenza vaccination may recruit only a limited number of new T cells.

This clonotype was detected only a few times. No cognate antigen has been identified for it. Base quality data are lacking; no much larger clone is found one base away. The CDR3 runs 10 amino acids, cysteine and phenylalanine included. CDR3 DNA is the only sequence kept; it has 30 bases, read in frame from the first base. CDR1 and CDR2 are read off the germline V gene as SQVTM and ANQGSEA. V loses 3 bases, J loses 5 bases, and the germline ends lie 2 bases apart. To prepare the library, RT-PCR was applied. TCRdb records Illumina HiSeq 2500 as the sequencer. The public reads were reanalyzed by TCRdb: fastp trimming at Q25, MiXCR alignment, in-frame beta chains only. Every distinct CDR3 protein forms one entry, paired with its most common genes and DNA. Recorded for this sample are 500,000 or so distinct CDR3 sequences; 16% of them occurred a single time. The top ten clonotypes cover over 2.5% of the sample.

The chain is encoded by TRBV29-1 joined to TRBJ2-1; the D gene remains uncertain. This sequence was found in a man aged 50-75 years who received an inactivated influenza vaccine. Donor details come from another sample of the same person, matched by shared clones. Sequencing used CD4+ T cells sorted from PBMCs, obtained about 24 months after vaccination. For the CDR3, the sequence is CSVEDNEQFF. The sequence in DNA is TGCAGCGTTGAGGACAATGAGCAGTTCTTC.